This T cell receptor (beta chain) was documented in a study of T cells after yellow fever vaccination (dated by TCRdb to between 2017 and 2020). With respect to the entire study: The SMART-Seq v4 Ultra Low Input RNA kit was used to prepare libraries from fractions with low cell numbers. Two healthy male donors, one aged 18 to 30 and one aged 30 to 40 years, were included in the cohort. To follow T-cell clones before and after primary and booster YFV17D yellow fever vaccination, bulk TCR alpha and beta repertoires were sequenced over time. Blood samples were taken at several timepoints before and after primary and secondary immunization, and bulk PBMC replicates and cell subsets were isolated.

Synthesis of TCR cDNA relied on 5'RACE template switching, a step that introduced a universal primer site along with unique molecular identifiers. Priming of cDNA synthesis was performed from both the TCR alpha and TCR beta constant segments. Two PCR steps were used to amplify libraries, with sample barcodes and sequencing adapters being added in the second step. Sequencing of libraries was performed on Illumina HiSeq 2500 (2x100 bp) or NovaSeq (2x150 bp). The published analysis was carried out like this. MIGEC was used to demultiplex reads and collapse the reads into UMI consensus sequences, and MiXCR was used for V(D)J alignment. Vaccine-responding clonotypes were defined with edgeR using replicate PBMC samples, requiring FDR below 0.01 and a log2 fold change above 5 up to day 15. Each bulk clonotype received a CD4 or CD8 identity based on whether the sequenced CD4 or CD8 repertoire contained that clonotype at higher abundance. The public reads were reanalyzed by TCRdb: fastp trimming at Q25, MiXCR alignment, in-frame beta chains only. Rows with one shared CDR3 protein collapse into an entry with the most common genes and DNA. Here the V and J calls rest on TCRdb's processing, not on the authors' analysis. A total of 500,000 to 650,000 distinct CDR3 sequences appear in this sample, around 16% of them only once. Jointly, the top ten make up 17% of the sample.

The CDR3 covers 13 residues, taking in both the cysteine and the phenylalanine. The entry retains the CDR3 DNA only, 39 bases that are in frame from base 1. V loses 3 bases of germline sequence and J loses 5 bases, and the interval between the two ends is 8 bases. The sample's treatment or condition label, in plain terms: live attenuated yellow fever vaccine strain. At each blood-draw timepoint, two biological replicates of bulk PBMCs were collected. A standard Ficoll-Paque protocol was used to isolate PBMCs from peripheral blood. TriZol was used to extract RNA from bulk PBMCs, CD4 and CD8 fractions, and dextramer-positive and dextramer-negative fractions. This clonotype came up a few times. Its antigen is not yet known. Qualities for individual bases were not recorded, and no much larger clone is one base off. The research as a whole found: Computational filtering was needed because FACS-sorted repertoires could contain abundant contaminating clonotypes from the bulk population. A small share of clonotypes was detected in both CD4 and CD8 compartments, with the overlap likely arising from convergent recombination. Compared with the primary T-cell response, the secondary T-cell response was weaker but faster, peaking on day 5 rather than day 15. Most clones expanded after primary vaccination (96% of CD4 and 70% to 90% of CD8) were re-detected after the booster, suggesting that broad memory maintenance occurred. The study included only a couple of donors, which limits how far the findings can be generalized.

The sequence joins TRBV12-3 or TRBV12-4 to TRBJ2-1; TRBD1 could be the D gene, as 5 bases match. This TCR was recovered from a man younger than 30 who received the YFV17D yellow fever vaccine. The sample here was PBMCs, taken about 5 days after the first yellow fever vaccination. In nucleotides, the sequence is TGTGCCAGCAGTTTTAGGGGAAACAATGAGCAGTTCTTC. It translates to CASSFRGNNEQFF.